Below, 19 T cell receptor beta chains from the same sample are listed, as sequenced in a study of shared clonotypes between healthy human individuals. The method was immunoSEQ multiplex PCR; TCRdb's version includes in-frame clones alone and lacks a portion of them. Of 2 million to 2.5 million clones listed, 90% to 96% are singletons. The material sequenced was naive CD4+ T cells sorted from blood. Subset denoted: CD45RA+ positively selected. These TCRs come from a man between 18 and 35 years old in good health.

V usage is TRBV2 and J usage is TRBJ2-3, with D perhaps matching TRBD2 (6 bases). CDR3 size: 15 residues. Trimming removed 7 bases at V and 6 bases at J, with 20 bases between. CDR1 is SNHLY, CDR2 FYNNEI, per germline. The CDR3 spells CASTQVGGTWDTQYF. The CDR3 DNA sequence: TGTGCCAGCACCCAAGTGGGCGGGACCTGGGATACGCAGTATTTT.

CDR3 sequence reads: CSVGVFGGGLSRSYEQYF. CDR3 nucleotides: TGCAGCGTTGGTGTGTTTGGCGGGGGGCTTTCTCGGTCCTACGAGCAGTACTTC. This chain links TRBV29-1 with TRBJ2-7; 8 bases are shared with TRBD2. CDR3 length: 18 residues. Germline CDR1 reads SQVTM; CDR2 reads ANQGSEA. The V and J ends lost 4 bases and 1 base, in that order; junction bases with no gene match: 18.

The chain couples TRBV6-1 to TRBJ2-1; TRBD2 aligns across 10 bases. CDR1 is MNHNS and CDR2 is SASEGT in the germline V gene. This CDR3 is 14 amino acids long. J lost 9 bases, V lost 1 base, and 3 bases had no gene match. In nucleotides, the CDR3 is TGTGCCAGCAGTGAAGGGCTAGCGGGGGTTGAGCAGTTCTTC. Amino acids: CASSEGLAGVEQFF.

About this clone: Different DNA sequences within this sample yield the same CDR3. CDR3 nucleotides: TGTGCCAGCTCACCGCAAACAACTAATGAAAAACTGTTTTTT. Protein sequence: CASSPQTTNEKLFF. The rearrangement links TRBV18 to TRBJ1-4; no reliable D call. This CDR3 is 14 amino acids long. CDR1 and CDR2 (germline): KGHSH, LQKENI. The ends were cut back, 3 bases at V and 0 bases at J, with 5 bases in the middle. The full variable domain, with the rest looked up from reference TRBV18 and TRBJ1-4, is NAGVMQNPRHLVRRRGQEARLRCSPMKGHSHVYWYRQLPEEGLKFMVYLQKENIIDESGMPKERFSAEFPKEGPSILRIQQVVRGDSAAYFCASSPQTTNEKLFFGSGTQLSVL.

The chain joins TRBV5-4 to TRBJ1-6; a weak D match, TRBD1 (6 bases). There are 15 residues in the CDR3. Looked up from germline, CDR1 is SGHNT and CDR2 is YYREEE (reference sequence). Trimming took 0 bases from V and 5 from J, leaving 9 bases between them. CDR3 sequence reads: CASSLGQDHNSPLHF. In DNA form, the CDR3 reads TGTGCCAGCAGCTTGGGACAGGACCATAATTCACCCCTCCACTTT.

This sequence joins TRBV30 and TRBJ1-4, with 9 positions matching TRBD1. V lost 5 bases and J lost 4; bases outside the gene matches: 17. Germline assignment: CDR1 GTSNPN and CDR2 SVGIG (reference sequence). The CDR3 is made up of 18 amino acids. CDR3 sequence reads: CAWVPGTGTPPDNEKLFF. The CDR3, as DNA: TGTGCCTGGGTCCCCGGGACAGGGACTCCTCCCGATAATGAAAAACTGTTTTTT. Full variable domain (missing parts from reference TRBV30 and TRBJ1-4): SQTIHQWPATLVQPVGSPLSLECTVEGTSNPNLYWYRQAAGRGLQLLFYSVGIGQISSEVPQNLSASRPQDRQFILSSKKLLLSDSGFYLCAWVPGTGTPPDNEKLFFGSGTQLSVL.

This chain joins TRBV7-9 and TRBJ2-2; no firm D call. CDR1 is SEHNR, CDR2 FQNEAQ, per germline (reference sequence). Trimming removed 0 bases at V and 0 bases at J, with 14 bases between. The length of the CDR3 is 18 residues. CDR3 loop: CASSLAQVPLANTGELFF. CDR3 bases: TGTGCCAGCAGCTTAGCTCAGGTTCCACTGGCGAACACCGGGGAGCTGTTTTTT. Looking up the rest from reference TRBV7-9 and TRBJ2-2 gives the full variable domain: DTGVSQNPRHKITKRGQNVTFRCDPISEHNRLYWYRQTLGQGPEFLTYFQNEAQLEKSRLLSDRFSAERPKGSFSTLEIQRTEQGDSAMYLCASSLAQVPLANTGELFFGEGSRLTVL.

The chain uses TRBV28 and TRBJ1-1, with D maybe TRBD1 (6 bases). In germline, CDR1 is MDHEN, CDR2 SYDVKM. This CDR3 spans 11 amino acids. The CDR3 DNA follows: TGTGCAGGGGGGCGGGACACTGAAGCTTTCTTT. Translating it yields CAGGRDTEAFF.

The V call is TRBV6-5, the J call TRBJ2-7, with 11 bases fitting TRBD1. After removal of 6 bases from V and 4 bases from J, the junction contained 5 bases not matched to a gene. Germline CDR1 MNHEY, CDR2 SVGAGI. The CDR3 spans 14 residues. The CDR3 loop reads CASRLGQGAYEQYF. The CDR3 bases are TGTGCCAGCAGACTTGGACAGGGGGCATACGAGCAGTACTTC.

The chain recombines TRBV2 with TRBJ1-2, with D possibly TRBD1 on 6 matching bases. Germline loops: CDR1 SNHLY, CDR2 FYNNEI. This CDR3 has 16 amino acids. V lost 5 bases and J lost 2, with 18 bases in between. DNA of the CDR3: TGTGCCAGCAGTTCCATGGGGGCGGAAACCAACTATGGCTACACCTTC. Protein product: CASSSMGAETNYGYTF.

The CDR3 spells CAISTGDNSYEQYF. The CDR3 DNA follows: TGTGCCATTTCCACAGGAGACAACTCCTACGAGCAGTACTTC. The chain carries TRBV10-3 and TRBJ2-7; TRBD1 might be the D (5 bases). Germline V gene data show CDR1 as ENHRY and CDR2 as SYGVKD. The ends were cut back, 9 bases at V and 0 bases at J, with 15 bases in the middle. The CDR3 extends over 14 amino acids.

The chain carries TRBV30 and TRBJ2-3; D gene uncertain. V lost 2 bases to trimming and J lost 6 bases, with 18 bases between them. Germline V gene sequence: CDR1 GTSNPN, CDR2 SVGIG (reference sequence). The CDR3 is 15 residues long. CDR3 residues: CAWSQPQLRADTQYF. The CDR3 coding sequence is TGTGCCTGGAGTCAGCCCCAACTGAGAGCGGATACGCAGTATTTT.

This clone was recorded once. V and J are TRBV5-1 and TRBJ2-3; D is tentatively TRBD1 or TRBD2 (6 bases each). Germline loops: CDR1 SGHRS, CDR2 YFSETQ. This CDR3 is built from 14 residues. The germline V and J ends were trimmed by 1 base and 4 bases, with 10 bases remaining between them. In DNA, the CDR3 is TGCGCCAGCAGCTTGTCAGGGGAGGCAGATACGCAGTATTTT. Its protein is CASSLSGEADTQYF.

The chain carries TRBV7-2 and TRBJ1-1; D ambiguous. V was shortened by 6 bases and J by 9 bases, with 11 bases between the two germline ends. The length of the CDR3 is 11 residues. Germline CDR1 is SGHTA and CDR2 is FQGNSA. CDR3 sequence (DNA): TGTGCCAGCAGATCACGAGGGCAAGCTTTCTTT. It translates to CASRSRGQAFF.

The chain is built from TRBV4-1 and TRBJ2-3, with 9 bases matching TRBD1. Losses at the gene ends were 0 bases for V and 4 bases for J; bases not matched to a gene: 8. Germline V gene sequence: CDR1 MGHRA, CDR2 YSYEKL. The length of the CDR3 is 17 residues. DNA for the CDR3: TGCGCCAGCAGCCAAGATATGGGGACAGGGTTTTCAGATACGCAGTATTTT. Amino acid sequence: CASSQDMGTGFSDTQYF.

This rearrangement joins TRBV7-3 to TRBJ2-3, with 7 bases aligning to TRBD2. With 1 base clipped from V and 2 bases from J, the junction kept 9 bases outside the gene matches. Germline assignment: CDR1 SGHTA and CDR2 FQGTGA. The CDR3 length is 17 residues. CDR3 amino acids: CASSLKSGGGATDTQYF. The CDR3 DNA reads TGTGCCAGCAGCTTAAAGTCAGGCGGGGGAGCCACAGATACGCAGTATTTT.

V and J are TRBV25-1 and TRBJ2-5; TRBD1 matches at 8 bases. This CDR3 region has 16 residues. With V trimmed by 6 bases and J by 2 bases, 11 bases remained unmatched. Germline assignment: CDR1 MGHDK and CDR2 SYGVNS. The DNA for the CDR3 is TGTGCCAGCAGACGGGGAGCAGGGGGCTTGCAAGAGACCCAGTACTTC. As protein: CASRRGAGGLQETQYF.

This chain joins TRBV5-4 and TRBJ1-2; D possibly corresponds to TRBD1 (5 bases). Germline V gene data show CDR1 as SGHNT and CDR2 as YYREEE (reference sequence). This CDR3 has 15 amino acids. The V and J ends lost 4 bases and 5 bases respectively, with 18 bases between them. The CDR3 protein is CASSPLGLGAYGYTF. The DNA of the CDR3 is TGTGCCAGCAGCCCCCTGGGGTTAGGGGCGTATGGCTACACCTTC.

V and J are TRBV2 and TRBJ2-2; 7 positions match TRBD1. V lost 6 bases, J lost 7 bases, and 2 bases stayed unmatched. Germline CDR1 reads SNHLY; CDR2 reads FYNNEI. The CDR3 extends over 12 amino acids. The CDR3 coding sequence is TGTGCCAGCAGACAGGGGTTCGGGGAGCTGTTTTTT. Its protein product is CASRQGFGELFF.